One T cell receptor beta chain is described in this entry. The CDR3 has 15 residues. V was clipped by 8 bases and J by 2 bases; unmatched bases: 4. Germline V gene sequence: CDR1 LNHDA, CDR2 SQIVND (reference sequence). Ages ranged from about 18 to 89 years, with residence in 20 to 30 US areas. Participants reported their clinical history, and cohort assignment relied on those reports. These data originate in a study of blood T cell repertoires in COVID-19. About the research overall: The analysed material was cDNA or gDNA that came from T cells, B-cell-depleted T cells, or PBMCs.

Per the original data handling: Reference gene primer amplification in the assay estimated nucleated cell counts. The protocol was immunoSEQ multiplex PCR, while the TCRdb copy is restricted to in-frame clones and leaves out a portion. V and J calls and clone size are as listed in that table; D and trimming were resolved from the DNA. Of about 200,000 clones in the sample, roughly 84% were seen once. The sequenced sample was PBMCs or T cells enriched from blood (not recorded which). This clonotype was obtained from a man in his forties or fifties who had recovered from COVID-19. This chain joins TRBV19 and TRBJ1-4; 11 nucleotides align to TRBD1. CDR3 in DNA: TGTGCCAGTCGGGACAGGGGGACCACTAATGAAAAACTGTTTTTT. Translation gives CASRDRGTTNEKLFF. Full variable domain (remainder filled in from reference TRBV19 and TRBJ1-4): DGGITQSPKYLFRKEGQNVTLSCEQNLNHDAMYWYRQDPGQGLRLIYYSQIVNDFQKGDIAEGYSVSREKKESFPLTVTSAQKNPTAFYLCASRDRGTTNEKLFFGSGTQLSVL.